These T cell receptor beta chains were read from a single sample in a study of blood T cell repertoires in COVID-19. Method: immunoSEQ multiplex PCR; TCRdb's copy keeps in-frame clones and lacks some. The sample contains approximately 350,000 clones, around 83% of which appear only once. Sequencing was done on a sample of PBMCs or T cells enriched from blood (not recorded which). All receptors come from a woman in her fifties or sixties who had recovered from COVID-19. The CDR3 runs from the conserved cysteine through the conserved F or W. The order of the fields is J gene, V gene, clone size, D gene, CDR3 protein, CDR3 DNA. A D gene is named only where the DNA matches it firmly. Rows give clone size only sometimes, using once, few, many, or a class for an expanded clone.

TRBJ1-2 TRBV9 NA NA CASSESGDQTNLNYGYTF TGTGCCAGCAGCGAGTCAGGGGACCAGACGAACCTTAACTATGGCTACACCTTC
TRBJ2-2 TRBV6-1 NA NA CASSEALLALNTGELFF TGTGCCAGCAGTGAAGCGCTTTTAGCTTTGAACACCGGGGAGCTGTTTTTT
TRBJ2-5 TRBV9 NA NA CASSVNTGRGSGSVETQYF TGTGCCAGCAGCGTAAACACAGGGCGTGGGAGCGGTTCGGTCGAGACCCAGTACTTC
TRBJ1-2 TRBV27 NA NA CASSSPGLPNYGYTF TGTGCCAGCAGTTCCCCAGGGTTACCTAACTATGGCTACACCTTC
TRBJ2-7 TRBV30 NA NA CAWSADKSREQYF TGTGCCTGGAGTGCGGACAAGTCAAGGGAGCAGTACTTC
TRBJ2-7 TRBV27 NA NA CASRPGSGTFPSEQYF TGTGCCAGCAGACCCGGCTCCGGGACTTTCCCCAGCGAGCAGTACTTC
TRBJ1-1 TRBV5-1 NA NA CASSWEGRNTEAFF TGCGCCAGCAGCTGGGAGGGAAGGAACACTGAAGCTTTCTTT
TRBJ2-5 TRBV10-3 NA NA CATADSYQETQYF TGTGCCACGGCGGACAGTTACCAAGAGACCCAGTACTTC
TRBJ2-7 TRBV30 NA TRBD2 CAWSVSGGRNEQYF TGTGCCTGGAGTGTATCGGGAGGTCGCAACGAGCAGTACTTC
TRBJ1-1 TRBV19 NA NA CASSIQGTEAFF TGTGCCAGTAGTATTCAGGGAACTGAAGCTTTCTTT
TRBJ1-4 TRBV7-6 NA NA CASRAGVGYNEKLFF TGTGCCAGCAGGGCCGGGGTGGGGTATAATGAAAAACTGTTTTTT
TRBJ1-2 TRBV7-2 NA NA CASSLTGQAQYNYGYTF TGTGCCAGCAGCTTAACGGGACAAGCCCAGTATAACTATGGCTACACCTTC
TRBJ2-5 TRBV7-7 NA TRBD2 CASSSQSATSGGKETQYF TGTGCTAGCAGCTCCCAATCTGCAACTAGCGGGGGGAAAGAGACCCAGTACTTC
TRBJ1-5 TRBV30 NA NA CAWSTGNSNQPQHF TGTGCCTGGAGTACAGGGAATAGCAATCAGCCCCAGCATTTT
TRBJ1-1 TRBV7-8 NA NA CASSRPEAGNTEAFF TGTGCCAGCAGCCGTCCCGAGGCGGGGAACACTGAAGCTTTCTTT
TRBJ2-7 TRBV5-1 few TRBD1 CASSPGQAADEQYF TGCGCCAGCAGCCCAGGACAGGCCGCAGACGAGCAGTACTTC
TRBJ1-2 TRBV7-3 NA NA CASSLSHETSGGYTF TGTGCCAGCAGCTTATCGCACGAGACATCGGGGGGCTACACCTTC
TRBJ2-7 TRBV5-4 NA TRBD2 CASSLAGLAGGIDEQYF TGTGCCAGCAGCTTGGCCGGGCTAGCGGGGGGGATCGACGAGCAGTACTTC
TRBJ2-7 TRBV13 few NA CASSLGRIWYEQYF TGTGCCAGCAGCTTAGGCAGGATTTGGTACGAGCAGTACTTC
TRBJ1-2 TRBV6-4 NA NA CASSDSSGQKYYGYTF TGTGCCAGCAGTGACTCTTCCGGACAGAAATACTATGGCTACACCTTC
TRBJ1-5 TRBV12-3/TRBV12-4 once NA CASSFEGRMSQHF TGTGCCAGCAGTTTCGAGGGAAGGATGTCCCAGCATTTT
TRBJ2-7 TRBV18 NA NA CASSLKQDYEQYF TGTGCCAGCTCACTCAAACAGGACTACGAGCAGTACTTC
TRBJ1-2 TRBV18 NA TRBD1 CASSPRQGASYGYTF TGTGCCAGCTCACCAAGACAGGGGGCCAGCTATGGCTACACCTTC
TRBJ2-5 TRBV5-1 NA TRBD2 CASSAGLAGGLQETQYF TGCGCCAGCAGCGCTGGACTAGCGGGGGGGCTCCAAGAGACCCAGTACTTC
TRBJ1-5 TRBV30 NA TRBD1 CAWSAGGGNQPQHF TGTGCCTGGAGTGCAGGGGGAGGCAATCAGCCCCAGCATTTT
TRBJ2-3 TRBV9 NA NA CASSVWDSSTDTQYF TGTGCCAGCAGCGTATGGGACTCTAGCACAGATACGCAGTATTTT
TRBJ1-3 TRBV9 NA TRBD1 CASSRDRLQGAAGNTIYF TGTGCCAGCAGCCGAGATAGATTACAGGGGGCGGCTGGAAACACCATATATTTT
TRBJ2-1 TRBV6-2/TRBV6-3 NA NA CASSYQFGVARHYNEQFF TGTGCCAGCAGTTACCAGTTCGGGGTGGCCAGACACTACAATGAGCAGTTCTTC
TRBJ1-5 TRBV18 once NA CASSPFDRWPGQNNQPQHF TGTGCCAGCTCACCATTCGACAGGTGGCCGGGTCAGAACAATCAGCCCCAGCATTTT
TRBJ1-6 TRBV9 NA TRBD1 CASSVDGQGVSPLHF TGTGCCAGCAGCGTCGATGGACAGGGGGTTTCACCCCTCCACTTT
TRBJ1-2 TRBV6-5 NA NA CATEGGYGYTF TGTGCCACCGAGGGCGGCTATGGCTACACCTTC
TRBJ1-1 TRBV11-2 NA TRBD1 CASSLATGGITEAFF TGTGCCAGCAGCTTAGCCACAGGGGGCATCACTGAAGCTTTCTTT
TRBJ1-1 TRBV16 NA TRBD1 CASSPGQGLGEAFF TGTGCCAGCAGCCCGGGACAGGGGCTTGGTGAAGCTTTCTTT
TRBJ2-1 TRBV20-1 NA NA CSASLTGLPYNEQFF TGCAGTGCTAGTTTAACGGGTTTGCCCTACAATGAGCAGTTCTTC
TRBJ2-2 TRBV18 NA TRBD1 CASSPTGVPSTGELFF TGTGCCAGCTCACCCACAGGGGTCCCTTCCACCGGGGAGCTGTTTTTT
TRBJ1-2 TRBV2 NA TRBD1 CASSESRDRVYGYTF TGTGCCAGCAGTGAATCCCGGGACAGGGTCTATGGCTACACCTTC
TRBJ1-5 TRBV7-2 NA TRBD1 CASSLESGGVQPQHF TGTGCCAGCAGCTTAGAATCAGGGGGAGTACAGCCCCAGCATTTT
TRBJ2-1 TRBV11-2 NA TRBD1 CASSVSGQIDEQFF TGTGCCAGCAGCGTATCGGGACAGATCGATGAGCAGTTCTTC
TRBJ1-4 TRBV25-1 NA NA CASSPPGRVNEKLFF TGTGCCAGCAGTCCTCCGGGCAGGGTTAATGAAAAACTGTTTTTT
TRBJ2-5 TRBV7-9 NA TRBD1 CASSLTGEETQYF TGTGCCAGCAGCTTGACAGGGGAAGAGACCCAGTACTTC
TRBJ2-3 TRBV29-1 once NA CSVDTVGDTQYF TGCAGCGTTGACACGGTCGGGGATACGCAGTATTTT